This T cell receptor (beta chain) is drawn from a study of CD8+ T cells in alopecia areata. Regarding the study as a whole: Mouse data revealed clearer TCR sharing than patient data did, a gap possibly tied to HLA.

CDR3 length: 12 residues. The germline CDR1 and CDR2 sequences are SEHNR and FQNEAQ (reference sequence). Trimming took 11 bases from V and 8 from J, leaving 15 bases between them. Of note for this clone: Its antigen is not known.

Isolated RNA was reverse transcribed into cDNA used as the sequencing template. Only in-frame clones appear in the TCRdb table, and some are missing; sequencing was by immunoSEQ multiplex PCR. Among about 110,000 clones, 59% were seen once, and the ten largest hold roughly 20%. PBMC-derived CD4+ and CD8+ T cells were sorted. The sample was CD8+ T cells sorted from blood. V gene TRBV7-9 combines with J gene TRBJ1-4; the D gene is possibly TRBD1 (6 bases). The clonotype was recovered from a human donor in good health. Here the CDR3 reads CASGAGAEKLFF. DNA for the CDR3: TGTGCCTCAGGGGCAGGAGCCGAAAAACTGTTTTTT.